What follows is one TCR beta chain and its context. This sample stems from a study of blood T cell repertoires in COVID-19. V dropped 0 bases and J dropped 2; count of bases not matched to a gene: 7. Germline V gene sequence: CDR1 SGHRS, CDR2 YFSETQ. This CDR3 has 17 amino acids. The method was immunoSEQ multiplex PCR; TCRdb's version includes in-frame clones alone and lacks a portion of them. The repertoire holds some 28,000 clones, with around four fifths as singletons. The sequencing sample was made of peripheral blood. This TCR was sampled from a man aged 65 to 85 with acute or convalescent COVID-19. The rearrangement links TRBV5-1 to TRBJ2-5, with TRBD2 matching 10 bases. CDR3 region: CASSLASGGASQETQYF. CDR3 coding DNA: TGCGCCAGCAGCTTGGCCAGCGGGGGGGCCTCACAAGAGACCCAGTACTTC.